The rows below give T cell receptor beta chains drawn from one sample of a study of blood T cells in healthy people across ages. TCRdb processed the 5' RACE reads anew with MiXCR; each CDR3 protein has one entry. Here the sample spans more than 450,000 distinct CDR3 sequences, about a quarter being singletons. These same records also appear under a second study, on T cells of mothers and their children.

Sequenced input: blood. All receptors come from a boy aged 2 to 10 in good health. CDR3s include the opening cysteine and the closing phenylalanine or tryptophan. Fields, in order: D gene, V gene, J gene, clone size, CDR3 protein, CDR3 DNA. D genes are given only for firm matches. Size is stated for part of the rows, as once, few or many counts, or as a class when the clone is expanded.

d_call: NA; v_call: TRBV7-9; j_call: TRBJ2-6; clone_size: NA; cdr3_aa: CASSLEPAGSYSGANVLTF; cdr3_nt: TGTGCCAGCAGCCTAGAGCCTGCAGGGAGTTATTCTGGGGCCAACGTCCTGACTTTC
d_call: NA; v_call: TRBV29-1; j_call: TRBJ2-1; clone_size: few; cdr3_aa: CSVEPRTNEQFF; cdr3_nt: TGCAGCGTTGAACCCAGGACAAATGAGCAGTTCTTC
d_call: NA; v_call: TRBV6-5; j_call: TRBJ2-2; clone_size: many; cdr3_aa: CASSYSNSRELFF; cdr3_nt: TGTGCCAGCAGTTACTCGAACAGCCGGGAGCTGTTTTTT
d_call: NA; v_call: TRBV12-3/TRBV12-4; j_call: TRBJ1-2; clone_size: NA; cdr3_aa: CASSTGAGYTF; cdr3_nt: TGTGCCAGCAGTACCGGGGCTGGCTACACCTTC
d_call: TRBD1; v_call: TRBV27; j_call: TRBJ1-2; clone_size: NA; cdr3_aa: CASRDPRTGNGGYTF; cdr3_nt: TGTGCCAGCAGGGATCCACGGACAGGGAACGGTGGCTACACCTTC
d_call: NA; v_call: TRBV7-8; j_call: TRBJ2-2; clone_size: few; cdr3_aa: CASSWQLNTGELFF; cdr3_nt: TGTGCCAGCAGTTGGCAGCTAAACACCGGGGAGCTGTTTTTT
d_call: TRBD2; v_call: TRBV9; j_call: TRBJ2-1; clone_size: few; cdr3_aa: CASSVEGLGAGEQFF; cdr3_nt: TGTGCCAGCAGCGTAGAAGGACTAGGGGCCGGTGAGCAGTTCTTC
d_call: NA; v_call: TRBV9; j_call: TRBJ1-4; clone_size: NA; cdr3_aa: CASSVGSAYGEKLFF; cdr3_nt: TGTGCCAGCAGCGTAGGATCGGCGTATGGGGAAAAACTGTTTTTT
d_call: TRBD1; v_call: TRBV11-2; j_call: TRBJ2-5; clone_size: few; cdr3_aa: CASSPRQGSGETQYF; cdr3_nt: TGTGCCAGCAGCCCACGACAGGGTTCGGGAGAGACCCAGTACTTC
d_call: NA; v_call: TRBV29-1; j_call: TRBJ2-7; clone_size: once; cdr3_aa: CSVEEESSYEQYF; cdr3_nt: TGCAGCGTTGAGGAGGAGTCCTCCTACGAGCAGTACTTC
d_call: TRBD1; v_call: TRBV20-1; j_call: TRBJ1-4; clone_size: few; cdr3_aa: CSALGTGHTEKLFF; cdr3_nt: TGCAGTGCATTAGGGACAGGGCATACTGAAAAACTGTTTTTT
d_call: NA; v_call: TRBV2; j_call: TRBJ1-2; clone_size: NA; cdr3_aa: CASSLGMDTYTF; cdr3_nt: TGTGCCAGCAGCTTGGGCATGGATACCTACACCTTC
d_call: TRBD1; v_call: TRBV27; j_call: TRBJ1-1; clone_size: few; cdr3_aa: CASSTQGAEAFF; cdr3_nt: TGTGCCAGCAGTACCCAGGGGGCTGAAGCTTTCTTT
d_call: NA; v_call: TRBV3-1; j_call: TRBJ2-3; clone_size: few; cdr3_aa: CASSREAGDTQYF; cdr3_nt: TGTGCCAGCAGCCGCGAGGCCGGAGATACGCAGTATTTT
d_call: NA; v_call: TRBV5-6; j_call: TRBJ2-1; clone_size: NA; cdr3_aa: CASSLAVVSHNEQFF; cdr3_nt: TGTGCCAGCAGCTTGGCGGTAGTTTCCCACAATGAGCAGTTCTTC
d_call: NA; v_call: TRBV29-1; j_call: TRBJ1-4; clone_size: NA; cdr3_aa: CSVEDWSAGKLFF; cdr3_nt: TGCAGCGTTGAAGACTGGTCAGCGGGGAAACTGTTTTTT
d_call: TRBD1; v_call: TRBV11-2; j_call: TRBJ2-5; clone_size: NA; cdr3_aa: CASSLGTGTVQETQYF; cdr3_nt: TGTGCCAGCAGCTTAGGGACCGGGACAGTACAAGAGACCCAGTACTTC
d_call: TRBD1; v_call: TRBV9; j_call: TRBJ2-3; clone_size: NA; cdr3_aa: CASSPHRGRDTQYF; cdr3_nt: TGTGCCAGCAGCCCGCACAGGGGGCGAGATACGCAGTATTTT
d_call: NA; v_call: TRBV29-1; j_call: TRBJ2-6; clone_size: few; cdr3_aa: CSVEETDTPFSGANVLTF; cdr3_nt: TGCAGCGTTGAAGAAACGGACACCCCTTTCTCTGGGGCCAACGTCCTGACTTTC
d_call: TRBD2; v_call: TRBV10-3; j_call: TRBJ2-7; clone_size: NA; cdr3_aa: CAIGGLAGGSGYEQYF; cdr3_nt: TGTGCCATAGGGGGACTAGCGGGAGGGTCCGGGTACGAGCAGTACTTC
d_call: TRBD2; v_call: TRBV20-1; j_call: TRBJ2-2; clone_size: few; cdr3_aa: CSARTSGNTGELFF; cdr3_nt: TGCAGTGCCAGGACTAGCGGGAACACCGGGGAGCTGTTTTTT
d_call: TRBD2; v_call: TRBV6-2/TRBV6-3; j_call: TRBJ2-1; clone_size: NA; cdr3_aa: CASSYVREGRRNEQFF; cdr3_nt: TGTGCCAGCAGTTACGTGCGGGAGGGCCGGAGGAATGAGCAGTTCTTC
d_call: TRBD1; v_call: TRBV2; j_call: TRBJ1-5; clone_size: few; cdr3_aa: CASSGQGTYQPQHF; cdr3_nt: TGTGCCAGCTCGGGACAGGGGACCTATCAGCCCCAGCATTTT
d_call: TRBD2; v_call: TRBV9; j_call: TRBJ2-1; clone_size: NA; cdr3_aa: CASSVDWSGGPYNEQFF; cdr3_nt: TGTGCCAGCAGCGTAGATTGGTCGGGGGGGCCCTACAATGAGCAGTTCTTC
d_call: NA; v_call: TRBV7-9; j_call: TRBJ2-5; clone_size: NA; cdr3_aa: CASILEETQYF; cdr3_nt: TGTGCCAGCATCTTGGAAGAGACCCAGTACTTC
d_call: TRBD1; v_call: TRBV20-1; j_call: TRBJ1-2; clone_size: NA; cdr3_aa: CSADRAINYGYTF; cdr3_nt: TGCAGTGCTGACAGGGCTATTAACTATGGCTACACCTTC
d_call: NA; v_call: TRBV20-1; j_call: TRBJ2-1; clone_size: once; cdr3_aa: CSARDEYNEQFF; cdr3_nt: TGCAGTGCTAGAGATGAGTACAATGAGCAGTTCTTC
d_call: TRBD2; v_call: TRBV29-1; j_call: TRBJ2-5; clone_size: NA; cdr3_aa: CSVSLLAGVETQYF; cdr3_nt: TGCAGCGTTTCCCTCTTAGCGGGAGTTGAGACCCAGTACTTC
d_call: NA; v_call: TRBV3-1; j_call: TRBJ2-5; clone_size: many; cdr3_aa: CASSQLTKETQYF; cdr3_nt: TGTGCCAGCAGCCAATTAACGAAAGAGACCCAGTACTTC
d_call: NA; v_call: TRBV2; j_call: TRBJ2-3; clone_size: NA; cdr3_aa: CASIGTARETQYFGPGTDTQYF; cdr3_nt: NA
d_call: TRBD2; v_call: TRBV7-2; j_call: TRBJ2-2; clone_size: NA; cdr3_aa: CASSLLAGVDTGELFF; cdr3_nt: TGTGCCAGCAGTTTACTGGCGGGGGTAGACACCGGGGAGCTGTTTTTT
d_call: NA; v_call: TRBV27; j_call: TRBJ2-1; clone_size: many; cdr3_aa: CASSLRVSEDEQFF; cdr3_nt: TGTGCCAGCAGTTTAAGAGTAAGCGAGGATGAGCAGTTCTTC
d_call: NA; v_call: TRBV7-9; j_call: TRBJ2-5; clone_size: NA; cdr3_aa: CASSLVGSDIGASETQYF; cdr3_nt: TGTGCCAGCAGCTTAGTGGGTTCGGACATCGGAGCGTCAGAGACCCAGTACTTC
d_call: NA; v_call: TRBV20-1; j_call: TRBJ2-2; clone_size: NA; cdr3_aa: CSVPGLSRTGELFF; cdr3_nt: TGCAGTGTTCCGGGACTTTCCCGCACCGGGGAGCTGTTTTTT
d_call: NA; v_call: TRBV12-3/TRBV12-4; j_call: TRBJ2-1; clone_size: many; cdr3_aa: CASSLVVPGYSYNEQFF; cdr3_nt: TGTGCCAGCAGTTTAGTCGTCCCGGGCTACTCCTACAATGAGCAGTTCTTC
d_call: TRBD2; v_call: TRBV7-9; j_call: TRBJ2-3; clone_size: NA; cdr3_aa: CASSLWASGTDTQYF; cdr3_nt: TGTGCCAGCAGCTTATGGGCTAGCGGGACAGATACGCAGTATTTT
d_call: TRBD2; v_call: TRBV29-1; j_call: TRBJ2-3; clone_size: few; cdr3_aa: CSVEDVAGVDTQYF; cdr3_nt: TGCAGCGTTGAAGATGTCGCGGGAGTGGATACGCAGTATTTT
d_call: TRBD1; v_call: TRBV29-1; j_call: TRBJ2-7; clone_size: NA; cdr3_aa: CSVEWRTGDEQYF; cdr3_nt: TGCAGCGTTGAATGGAGGACAGGGGACGAGCAGTACTTC
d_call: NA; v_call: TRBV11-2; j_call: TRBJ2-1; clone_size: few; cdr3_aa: CASSSREQQFF; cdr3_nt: TGTGCCAGCAGCTCCCGGGAACAGCAGTTCTTC
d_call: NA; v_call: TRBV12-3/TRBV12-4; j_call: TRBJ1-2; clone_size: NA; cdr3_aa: CASSPTRDGYTF; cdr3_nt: TGTGCCAGCAGTCCCACCCGGGATGGCTACACCTTC
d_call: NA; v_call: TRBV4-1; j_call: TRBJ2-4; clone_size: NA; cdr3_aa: CASSQDPRTGANIQYF; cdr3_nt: TGCGCCAGCAGCCAAGATCCCCGGACCGGAGCGAACATTCAGTACTTC
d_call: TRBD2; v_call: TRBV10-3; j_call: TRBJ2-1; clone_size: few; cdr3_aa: CAISGRDGSGGTYNEQFF; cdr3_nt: TGTGCCATCAGTGGGCGGGACGGTAGCGGGGGGACCTACAATGAGCAGTTCTTC
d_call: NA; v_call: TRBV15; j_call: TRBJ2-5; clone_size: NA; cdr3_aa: CATSRDLQGFGTQYF; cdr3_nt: TGTGCCACCAGCAGAGATCTCCAGGGGTTCGGGACCCAGTACTTC
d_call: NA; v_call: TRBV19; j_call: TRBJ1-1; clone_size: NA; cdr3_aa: CASSAGLHTEAFF; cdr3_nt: TGTGCCAGTAGTGCGGGACTACACACTGAAGCTTTCTTT
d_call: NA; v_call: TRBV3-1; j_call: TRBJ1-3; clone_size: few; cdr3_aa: CASSRDLVDTIYF; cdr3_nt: TGTGCCAGCAGCCGGGACCTCGTGGACACCATATATTTT
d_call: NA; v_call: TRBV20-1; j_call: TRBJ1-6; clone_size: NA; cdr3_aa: CSAPQGSKNSPLHF; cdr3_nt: TGCAGTGCCCCGCAGGGATCCAAAAATTCACCCCTCCACTTT
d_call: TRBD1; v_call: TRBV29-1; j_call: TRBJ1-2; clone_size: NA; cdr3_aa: CSVGFWDREGYTF; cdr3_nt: TGCAGCGTTGGTTTTTGGGACAGGGAGGGCTACACCTTC
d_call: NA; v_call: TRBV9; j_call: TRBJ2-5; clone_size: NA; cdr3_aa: CASSSDYARTQYF; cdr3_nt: TGTGCCAGCAGCTCTGACTACGCGCGGACCCAGTACTTC
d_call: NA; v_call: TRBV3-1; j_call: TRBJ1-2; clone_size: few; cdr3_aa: CASSPTPNYGYTF; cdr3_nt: TGTGCCAGCAGCCCGACACCTAACTATGGCTACACCTTC
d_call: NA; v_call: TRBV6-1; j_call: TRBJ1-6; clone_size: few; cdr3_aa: CASSEVPGFPPLHF; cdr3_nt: TGTGCCAGCAGTGAAGTGCCAGGGTTCCCACCCCTCCACTTT
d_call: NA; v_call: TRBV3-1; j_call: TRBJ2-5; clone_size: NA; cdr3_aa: CASSRSQYQGTQYF; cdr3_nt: TGTGCCAGCAGCCGCTCCCAGTACCAAGGGACCCAGTACTTC
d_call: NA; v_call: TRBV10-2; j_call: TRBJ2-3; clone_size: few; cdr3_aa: CASTRADGDTQYF; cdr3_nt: TGCGCCAGCACCAGGGCTGACGGAGATACGCAGTATTTT
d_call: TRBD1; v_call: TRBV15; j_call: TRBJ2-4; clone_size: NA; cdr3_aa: CATSRARTGSGSKNIQYF; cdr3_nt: TGTGCCACCAGCAGAGCCCGGACAGGGAGCGGTAGCAAAAACATTCAGTACTTC
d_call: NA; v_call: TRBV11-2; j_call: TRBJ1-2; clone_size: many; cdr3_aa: CASSLHQGTSGYTF; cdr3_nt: TGTGCCAGCAGCTTGCATCAAGGGACAAGCGGCTACACCTTC
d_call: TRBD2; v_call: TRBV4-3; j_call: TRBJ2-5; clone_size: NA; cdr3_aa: CASSQELAGGGETQYF; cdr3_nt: TGCGCCAGCAGCCAAGAATTGGCGGGAGGGGGAGAGACCCAGTACTTC
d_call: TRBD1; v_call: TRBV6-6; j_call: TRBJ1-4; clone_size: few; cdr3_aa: CASSSRDSINEKLFF; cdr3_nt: TGTGCCAGCAGTTCCCGGGACAGTATCAATGAAAAACTGTTTTTT
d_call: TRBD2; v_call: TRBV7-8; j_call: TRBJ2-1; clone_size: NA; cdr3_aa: CAGSPKRRGSGGDEQFF; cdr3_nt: TGTGCCGGCAGCCCAAAGCGGCGGGGAAGCGGGGGTGATGAGCAGTTCTTC